The clone carrying this TCR beta chain was recorded a few times. The antigen is undetermined. These data belong to a study of CD8 T cells in ankylosing spondylitis. Researchers built TCR beta libraries using quantitative 5'-RACE with molecular barcodes. TCRdb re-derived calls from the 5' RACE reads in MiXCR, one entry per CDR3 protein. The data hold approximately 220,000 distinct CDR3 sequences, with around 19% observed a single time. V lost 0 bases, J lost 4 bases, and 5 bases stayed unmatched. The CDR3 has 16 residues. Germline CDR1 reads LGHNT; CDR2 reads FRNRAP. Study outcomes and limitations: Matched synovial fluid from ankylosing spondylitis patients was reported to be enriched for disease-linked clones. A number of the motif variants had already been described in reactive arthritis synovial fluid and blood. The study identified a TCR beta motif of under ten highly homologous variants that appeared characteristic of ankylosing spondylitis blood.

Material: blood, either unsorted or a sorted T cell fraction (not recorded which). This receptor was taken from a male donor with ankylosing spondylitis. The rearrangement links TRBV12-5 to TRBJ2-1; 8 positions match TRBD2. The CDR3 bases are TGTGCTAGTGGTTTGGTCGGGCGGGGGGCTTACAATGAGCAGTTCTTC. This encodes CASGLVGRGAYNEQFF.